The entry below describes one TCR beta chain. Survey-level TCR beta sequencing used the immunoSEQ assay. Assay used: immunoSEQ multiplex PCR; TCRdb lists only in-frame clones, some missing. Here the sample spans 45,000 to 60,000 clones, 80% to 95% being singletons. Sequenced sample: PBMCs. This clonotype was obtained from a man in his forties or fifties with rheumatoid arthritis.

Here the CDR3 DNA reads TGTGCCAGCAGCTTGGGCACGACAGGGGGCTACGAGCAGTACTTC. Translating it yields CASSLGTTGGYEQYF. The rearrangement joins TRBV5-4 to TRBJ2-7; the match to TRBD1 covers 9 bases. CDR3 length equals 15 residues. V was clipped by 0 bases and J by 3 bases; unmatched bases: 4. The germline V gene encodes CDR1 SGHNT and CDR2 YYREEE (reference sequence). Full variable domain (remainder filled in from reference TRBV5-4 and TRBJ2-7): ETGVTQSPTHLIKTRGQQVTLRCSSQSGHNTVSWYQQALGQGPQFIFQYYREEENGRGNFPPRFSGLQFPNYSSELNVNALELDDSALYLCASSLGTTGGYEQYFGPGTRLTVT.